Below, 2 T cell receptor beta chains from the same sample are listed, as sequenced in a study of cytomegalovirus exposure and HLA in healthy donors. The PCR used 60 Vbeta and 13 Jbeta primers. Profiled with immunoSEQ multiplex PCR; TCRdb holds only in-frame clones, not every one. The data hold about 90,000 clones, with around 79% observed a single time. What was sequenced was PBMCs. These receptors all stem from a woman in her thirties or forties in good health and CMV-seropositive.

This clone turned up a few times. The CDR3 bases are TGTGCCAGCAGCCTCCCGACCGAGGGTCAGCCCCAGCATTTT. It is translated as CASSLPTEGQPQHF. This chain uses TRBV5-5 with TRBJ1-5; D not resolved. The germline V gene encodes CDR1 SGHKS and CDR2 YYEKEE (reference sequence). V was shortened by 4 bases and J by 6 bases, with 14 bases between the two germline ends. The CDR3 runs 14 residues.

This chain links TRBV7-2 with TRBJ2-3; 7 bases fit TRBD2. The J segment lost 1 base and the V segment lost 1 base, leaving 2 bases of the junction unmatched. The CDR3 covers 15 residues. Germline CDR1 is SGHTA and CDR2 is FQGNSA. CDR3 amino acids: CASSLELAGTDTQYF. The CDR3 nucleotides read TGTGCCAGCAGCTTAGAGCTAGCGGGCACAGATACGCAGTATTTT. The entire variable domain, with the rest obtained from reference TRBV7-2 and TRBJ2-3, is as follows: GAGVSQSPSNKVTEKGKDVELRCDPISGHTALYWYRQSLGQGLEFLIYFQGNSAPDKSGLPSDRFSAERTGGSVSTLTIQRTQQEDSAVYLCASSLELAGTDTQYFGPGTRLTVL.